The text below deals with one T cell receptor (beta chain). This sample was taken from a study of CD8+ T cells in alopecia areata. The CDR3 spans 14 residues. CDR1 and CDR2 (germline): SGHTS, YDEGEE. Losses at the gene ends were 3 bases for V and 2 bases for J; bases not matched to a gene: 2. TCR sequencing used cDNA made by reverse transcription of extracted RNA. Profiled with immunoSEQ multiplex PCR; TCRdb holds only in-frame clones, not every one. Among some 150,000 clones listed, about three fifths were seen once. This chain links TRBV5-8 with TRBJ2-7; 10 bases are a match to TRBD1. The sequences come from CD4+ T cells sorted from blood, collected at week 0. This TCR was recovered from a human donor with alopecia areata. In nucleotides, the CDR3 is TGTGCCAGCAGCTCCGGGACAGGGGCCTACGAGCAGTACTTC. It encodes CASSSGTGAYEQYF. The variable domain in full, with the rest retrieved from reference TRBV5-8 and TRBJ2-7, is EAGVTQSPTHLIKTRGQQATLRCSPISGHTSVYWYQQALGLGLQFLLWYDEGEERNRGNFPPRFSGRQFPNYSSELNVNALELEDSALYLCASSSGTGAYEQYFGPGTRLTVT.